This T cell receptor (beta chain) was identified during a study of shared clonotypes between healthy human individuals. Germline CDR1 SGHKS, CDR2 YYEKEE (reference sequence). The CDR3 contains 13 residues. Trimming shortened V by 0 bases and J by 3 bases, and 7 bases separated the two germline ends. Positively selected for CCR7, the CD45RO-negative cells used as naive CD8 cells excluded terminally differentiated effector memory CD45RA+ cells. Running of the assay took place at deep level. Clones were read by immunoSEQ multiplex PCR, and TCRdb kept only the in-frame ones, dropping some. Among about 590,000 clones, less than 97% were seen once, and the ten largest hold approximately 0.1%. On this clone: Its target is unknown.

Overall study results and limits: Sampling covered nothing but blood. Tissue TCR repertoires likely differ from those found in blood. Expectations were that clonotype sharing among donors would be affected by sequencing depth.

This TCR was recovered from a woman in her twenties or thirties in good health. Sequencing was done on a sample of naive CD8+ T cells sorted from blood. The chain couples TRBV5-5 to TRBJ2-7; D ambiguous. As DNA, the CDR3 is TGTGCCAGCAGCTTGGGGGCAGTCTACGAGCAGTACTTC. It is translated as CASSLGAVYEQYF.